Listed below are T cell receptor beta chains from one sample, sequenced in a study of spatial heterogeneity in lung cancer. Each CDR3 protein is one row after TCRdb ran MiXCR on the 5' RACE reads. The sample comprises about 38,000 distinct CDR3 sequences, around 7.5% of which are singletons, and roughly 28% rests with the top ten. The sequencing here drew on PBMCs, taken at surgery. All receptors come from a male donor with early-stage non-small cell lung cancer. Both conserved end residues are part of each CDR3. Each record gives: CDR3 DNA, CDR3 protein, V gene, clone size, CDR3 length, J gene, D gene. A D gene is named only where the DNA matches it firmly. Clone size is shown for a subset of rows, as once, few, many or a class of expanded clone.

TGTGCCAGCAGCCTAAGCGGGAGAGAAGAGACCCAGTACTTC CASSLSGREETQYF TRBV3-1 few 14 TRBJ2-5 TRBD2
TGTGCCTGGGACAGGGACTGGGGTTCACCCCTCCACTTT CAWDRDWGSPLHF TRBV30 many 13 TRBJ1-6 TRBD1
TGTGCCAGCAGCCCCTATCTAGCGGGGGGCACAGATACGCAGTATTTT CASSPYLAGGTDTQYF TRBV14 many 16 TRBJ2-3 TRBD2
TGCAGTGCTCAGACTAGCGGGGGGCGGTACGAGCAGTACTTC CSAQTSGGRYEQYF TRBV20-1 - 14 TRBJ2-7 TRBD2
TGTGCCAGCTCACCACGGGAGGGAGGCTATGGCTACACCTTC CASSPREGGYGYTF TRBV18 few 14 TRBJ1-2 -
TGTGCCAGCAGTGACTCTGGGCAGGCAGTAGATACGCAGTATTTT CASSDSGQAVDTQYF TRBV6-4 many 15 TRBJ2-3 -
TGCGCCAGCAACGACAGGGGGCTTGATAATTCACCCCTCCACTTT CASNDRGLDNSPLHF TRBV5-1 many 15 TRBJ1-6 TRBD1
TGTGCCGCGTCCCGGGACTTAAGGACAGATACGCAGTATTTT CAASRDLRTDTQYF TRBV6-1 many 14 TRBJ2-3 -
TGTGCCAGCAGTTCCCGACAGGGAGAGACCCAGTACTTC CASSSRQGETQYF TRBV12-3/TRBV12-4 many 13 TRBJ2-5 TRBD1
TGTGCCAGCAGCTTACAGGGGGTTAACACCGGGGAGCTGTTTTTT CASSLQGVNTGELFF TRBV7-8 - 15 TRBJ2-2 TRBD1
TGTGCCAGCAGCATCGAGGGACAGCCTAATTCACCCCTCCACTTT CASSIEGQPNSPLHF TRBV9 many 15 TRBJ1-6 TRBD1
TGTGCCAGCAGCGACAGGACTAGCACAGATACGCAGTATTTT CASSDRTSTDTQYF TRBV7-3 - 14 TRBJ2-3 -
TGCGCCACTCATCGGGGCACAGATACGCAGTATTTT CATHRGTDTQYF TRBV4-1 many 12 TRBJ2-3 -
TGCAGCGTCGCCGGACAGAGGGGGGGAGATACCAGACCGAAGGAGACCCAGTACTTC CSVAGQRGGDTRPKETQYF TRBV29-1 - 19 TRBJ2-5 -
TGTGCCAGCAGTTACACTAGCGGGAGGGACACCGGGGAGCTGTTTTTT CASSYTSGRDTGELFF TRBV6-2/TRBV6-3 - 16 TRBJ2-2 TRBD2
TGCGCCAGCAGCTCCCCAGAAGATGGGGCCAACGTCCTGACTTTC CASSSPEDGANVLTF TRBV5-1 many 15 TRBJ2-6 -
TGCGCCAGCAGCTTACAGGGCTATAGTTCACCCCTCCACTTT CASSLQGYSSPLHF TRBV5-1 - 14 TRBJ1-6 -
TGTGCCAGCAGTTACAGACAGGGTATCACAGATACGCAGTATTTT CASSYRQGITDTQYF TRBV6-5 - 15 TRBJ2-3 TRBD1
TGCAGTGCTCAGAGGACTAGCGGGGACATCGGGGATACGCAGTATTTT CSAQRTSGDIGDTQYF TRBV20-1 - 16 TRBJ2-3 TRBD2
TGTGCCAGCAGTTACGGGCACGTAGTGAACACTGAAGCTTTCTTT CASSYGHVVNTEAFF TRBV6-5 few 15 TRBJ1-1 -
TGTGCCTGGACAGGGCCTGAAAACACCATATATTTT CAWTGPENTIYF TRBV30 - 12 TRBJ1-3 -
TGTGCCAGCAGTTCACTTCTAGGAGAGTGGGCAGATACGCAGTATTTT CASSSLLGEWADTQYF TRBV12-3/TRBV12-4 many 16 TRBJ2-3 -
TGTGCCAGCAGTGTCGGGACAGGGGGGCAGCCCCAGCATTTT CASSVGTGGQPQHF TRBV2 many 14 TRBJ1-5 TRBD1
TGTGCCAGCAGTTCACGACAATTCGGCTACACCTTC CASSSRQFGYTF TRBV28 many 12 TRBJ1-2 -
TGTGCCAGCAGCTATGGGACTAGCGGGAGCTTTAAAACCGGGGAGCTGTTTTTT CASSYGTSGSFKTGELFF TRBV7-9 - 18 TRBJ2-2 TRBD2
TGTGCCAGCAGGGCGGTCGAAGCCCCGCAGTATTTT CASRAVEAPQYF TRBV12-3/TRBV12-4 few 12 TRBJ2-3 -
TGTGCCAGCAGCTTCCAACCTTTACAGGGTGACGAGCAGTACTTC CASSFQPLQGDEQYF TRBV7-6 many 15 TRBJ2-7 -
TGTGCCAGCAGTATAACTAGTCGCACAGATACGCAGTATTTT CASSITSRTDTQYF TRBV14 few 14 TRBJ2-3 -
TGTGCCATCAGTGACCCTCTTTCTGGGCTAGCGGGAGGGAATGAGCAGTTCTTC CAISDPLSGLAGGNEQFF TRBV10-3 - 18 TRBJ2-1 TRBD2
TGCAGCGTTGGACTCGGAAACATTCAGTACTTC CSVGLGNIQYF TRBV29-1 many 11 TRBJ2-4 -
TGTGCCACCAGTGCCCCGGACAGGGTGAGTGGCTACATCTTC CATSAPDRVSGYIF TRBV24-1 - 14 TRBJ1-2 TRBD1
TGTGCCAGCAGCCCGGCCCGAGAAGCTTTCTTT CASSPAREAFF TRBV11-2 few 11 TRBJ1-1 -
TGTGCCAGCAGCCAGGAGGGACTGACGCAGTATTTT CASSQEGLTQYF TRBV14 few 12 TRBJ2-3 -
TGCAGTGCCCGCTCCGGGAGGGGAGGCACCGGGGAGCTGTTTTTT CSARSGRGGTGELFF TRBV20-1 many 15 TRBJ2-2 TRBD2
TGTGCCAGCAGCTTATTAGGGAGCACAGATACGCAGTATTTT CASSLLGSTDTQYF TRBV7-9 many 14 TRBJ2-3 -
TGCGCCAGCAGCTTAGGGGACAGGGATGGAGAGACCCAGTACTTC CASSLGDRDGETQYF TRBV5-1 - 15 TRBJ2-5 TRBD1
TGTGCTAGTGGTTTGGTACGTCCGGGACAGGCCACCGGGGAGCTGTTTTTT CASGLVRPGQATGELFF TRBV12-5 many 17 TRBJ2-2 TRBD1
TGTGCCACCAGCAATGGGGGTCCCTATGGCTACACCTTC CATSNGGPYGYTF TRBV15 few 13 TRBJ1-2 -
TGTGCCAGCAGCCTGAGGGGAGACATGAACACTGAAGCTTTCTTT CASSLRGDMNTEAFF TRBV7-3 many 15 TRBJ1-1 -
TGTGCCAGCAGCTTAGCGTCACAGGGAGGGGGAGAAAAACTGTTTTTT CASSLASQGGGEKLFF TRBV7-8 few 16 TRBJ1-4 -
TGTGCCATCAGTGAAACTAGCGGGAGCACAGATACGCAGTATTTT CAISETSGSTDTQYF TRBV10-3 many 15 TRBJ2-3 TRBD2
TGTGCCAGCGGGGGTCTAGGGGATGAGCAGTTCTTC CASGGLGDEQFF TRBV12-3/TRBV12-4 many 12 TRBJ2-1 -
TGTGCCAGCGCCGAGGGGGTTGGGGCCAACGTCCTGACTTTC CASAEGVGANVLTF TRBV30 few 14 TRBJ2-6 -
TGTGCCAGCAGCCCTAGACAGGGGTGGGAGCCCCAGCATTTT CASSPRQGWEPQHF TRBV28 many 14 TRBJ1-5 TRBD1
TGTGCCAGCAGCCAAGATTTCGGGATCTCTGGAAACACCATATATTTT CASSQDFGISGNTIYF TRBV3-1 - 16 TRBJ1-3 -
TGTGCCTGGAGCGGGGGGGCAGATACGCAGTATTTT CAWSGGADTQYF TRBV30 many 12 TRBJ2-3 TRBD2
TGTGCCAGCAGTTACTCGGAGGCTACGGGTGCCCAGCATTTT CASSYSEATGAQHF TRBV6-6 many 14 TRBJ1-5 -
TGTGCCAGCAGCCTCGGGACAGCGACAGATACGCAGTATTTT CASSLGTATDTQYF TRBV5-5 many 14 TRBJ2-3 TRBD1
TGTGCTAGCAGCACGGGACTAGCGGGAGTAAGTGAGCAGTTCTTC CASSTGLAGVSEQFF TRBV7-7 few 15 TRBJ2-1 TRBD2
TGTGCCAGCAGCCGACCATTGAACACTGAAGCTTTCTTT CASSRPLNTEAFF TRBV7-2 - 13 TRBJ1-1 -
TGCGCCAGCAGCCAAGAGGGTTTGGAGACCCAGTACTTC CASSQEGLETQYF TRBV4-3 many 13 TRBJ2-5 -
TGCAGCGTTTACCTAGCCAAAAACATTCAGTACTTC CSVYLAKNIQYF TRBV29-1 many 12 TRBJ2-4 -
TGTGCCAGCAGCAGGGGACCCCCGGGGTACACCTTC CASSRGPPGYTF TRBV5-7 many 12 TRBJ1-2 -